This T cell receptor (beta chain) appears in the sequencing data of a study of T-cell memory formation after mild COVID-19. The CDR3 is 16 residues long. Trimming removed 0 bases from V and 2 bases from J; junction bases left unmatched: 6. The V gene's germline CDR1 is MNHNY and CDR2 SVGAGI (reference sequence). Findings and caveats of the study: Nothing showed for sure that second-wave clones peaking on day 37 were SARS-CoV-2 specific. Memory cells collected pre-infection included some clones that later responded, suggesting cross-reactive memory joined.

As to this clonotype: Its matching antigen is unknown.

5'RACE with constant-segment primers yielded barcoded, UMI-tagged TCR alpha and TCR beta cDNA libraries. TCRdb independently ran MiXCR on the 5' RACE reads; one entry per CDR3 protein. The sample lists roughly 370,000 distinct CDR3 sequences; approximately 15% were seen once. The sample taken for sequencing was PBMCs or a T cell subset sorted from them (not recorded which). The clonotype originates from a man aged 18 to 30 who had mild COVID-19 (a few samples of this study predate the infection). Cell type and time point are not known. The J gene is TRBJ2-5, the V gene TRBV6-6; TRBD2 agrees at 7 bases. For the CDR3, the DNA is TGTGCCAGCAGTTACTCGTTGGGGGAGGGGCAAGAGACCCAGTACTTC. As protein: CASSYSLGEGQETQYF.